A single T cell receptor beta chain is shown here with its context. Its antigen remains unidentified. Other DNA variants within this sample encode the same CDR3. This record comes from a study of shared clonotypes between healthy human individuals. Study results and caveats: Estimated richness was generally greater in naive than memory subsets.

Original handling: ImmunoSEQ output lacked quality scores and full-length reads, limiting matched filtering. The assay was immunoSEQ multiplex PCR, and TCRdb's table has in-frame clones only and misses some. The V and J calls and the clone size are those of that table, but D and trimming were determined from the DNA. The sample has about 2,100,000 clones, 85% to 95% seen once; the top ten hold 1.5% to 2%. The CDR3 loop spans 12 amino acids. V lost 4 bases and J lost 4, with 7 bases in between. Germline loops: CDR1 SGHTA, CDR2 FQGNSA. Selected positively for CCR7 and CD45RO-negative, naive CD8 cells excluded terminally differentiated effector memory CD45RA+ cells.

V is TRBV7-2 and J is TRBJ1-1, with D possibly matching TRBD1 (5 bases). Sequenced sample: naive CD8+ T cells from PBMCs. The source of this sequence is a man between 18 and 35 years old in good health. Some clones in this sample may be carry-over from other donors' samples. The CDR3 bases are TGTGCCAGCAGCTATGGGGGCACTGAAGCTTTCTTT. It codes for CASSYGGTEAFF.